Listed here are 12 T cell receptor beta chains from one sample, sequenced in a study of cytomegalovirus exposure and HLA in healthy donors (dated by TCRdb to 2016 to 2017). The receptor library was made with the immunoSEQ multiplex PCR assay. A mixture of 60 forward primers for TCR Vbeta segments and 13 reverse primers for TCR Jbeta segments was used in the multiplex PCR. The immuneACCESS repertoire file appears here via TCRdb, limited to in-frame rearrangements. These files lack a portion of the clones; in checked studies, under half of the deficit traces to unresolved V genes, and the cause of the others is not known. The sample records some 150,000 clones, 70% to 85% of which are singletons. Roughly 3.6% of the sample comes from the top ten. The sequenced material came from PBMCs. The receptors stem from a man younger than 40 in good health and CMV-seropositive.

This clone was recorded many times. This chain uses TRBV5-4 with TRBJ2-6, with TRBD1 matching over 7 bases. The V gene's germline CDR1 is SGHNT and CDR2 YYREEE (reference sequence). Trimming took 3 bases from V and 0 from J; bases not matched to a gene: 3. This CDR3 region has 16 residues. CDR3 DNA sequence: TGTGCCAGCAGCTCCGGACAGGCCTCTGGGGCCAACGTCCTGACTTTC. Translating it yields CASSSGQASGANVLTF.

This clone was recorded a few times. The sample has other DNA sequences that encode this CDR3 too. The rearrangement joins TRBV6-5 to TRBJ1-1; D gene uncertain. This CDR3 comprises 14 residues. Germline loops: CDR1 MNHEY, CDR2 SVGAGI. The germline V and J ends were trimmed by 3 bases and 1 base, with 9 bases remaining between them. The CDR3 DNA reads TGTGCCAGCAGTTATAGCGGTGGGAACACTGAAGCTTTCTTT. It encodes CASSYSGGNTEAFF.

V is TRBV2 and J is TRBJ2-5; tentative D call: TRBD1 (6 bases). The germline V and J ends were trimmed by 2 bases and 1 base, with 11 bases remaining between them. This CDR3 has 15 residues. Germline values: CDR1 SNHLY, CDR2 FYNNEI. The CDR3 sequence is CASSEQGQIQETQYF. As DNA, the CDR3 is TGTGCCAGCAGTGAACAGGGGCAGATCCAAGAGACCCAGTACTTC.

The chain couples TRBV27 to TRBJ1-5; 8 bases are a match to TRBD1. The CDR3 extends over 14 amino acids. The V segment lost 5 bases and the J segment 7 bases; nucleotides outside the gene matches: 7. The germline CDR1 and CDR2 sequences are MNHEY and SMNVEV (reference sequence). The CDR3 protein is CASSHRTGLQPQHF. CDR3 in DNA: TGTGCCAGCAGTCATAGGACAGGGTTGCAGCCCCAGCATTTT.

The chain has TRBV2 and TRBJ2-7; D may be TRBD2 (6 bases). The CDR3 loop spans 15 amino acids. Looked up from germline, CDR1 is SNHLY and CDR2 is FYNNEI. With 0 bases removed from V and 4 bases from J, the gap between germline ends came to 13 bases. The chain's CDR3 is CASSEAGGSGYEQYF. CDR3 in DNA: TGTGCCAGCAGTGAAGCTGGAGGTAGCGGTTACGAGCAGTACTTC.

The chain employs TRBV28 and TRBJ1-1; D is ambiguous. Germline CDR1 is MDHEN and CDR2 is SYDVKM. V shed 8 bases and J shed 4 bases, with 14 bases lying between them. This CDR3 has 13 residues. The CDR3 DNA follows: TGTGCCAGCTTGGGGAGGGCGTTCACTGAAGCTTTCTTT. This codes for CASLGRAFTEAFF.

The V gene is TRBV19, the J gene TRBJ1-1; possibly TRBD1 for D (5 bases). Deletions cut 4 bases from V and 0 bases from J, with 9 bases between. CDR3 size: 14 residues. In germline, CDR1 is LNHDA, CDR2 SQIVND (reference sequence). As DNA, the CDR3 is TGTGCCAGTAGTAACAGGAACCTGAACACTGAAGCTTTCTTT. Translation gives CASSNRNLNTEAFF.

The V gene is TRBV6-1, the J gene TRBJ2-5; TRBD1 might be the D (6 bases). The CDR3 extends over 14 amino acids. The V gene lost 7 bases and the J gene lost 4 bases, with 16 bases spanning the gap. Germline CDR1 MNHNS, CDR2 SASEGT. Here the CDR3 DNA reads TGTGCCAGCACCATGACAGGAGGTGCAGAGACCCAGTACTTC. As protein: CASTMTGGAETQYF.

This chain links TRBV5-1 with TRBJ2-1, with unresolved D. Germline CDR1 SGHRS, CDR2 YFSETQ. Between the trimmed V and J ends, which lost 1 base and 4 bases, there was a span of 12 bases. This CDR3 comprises 15 residues. CDR3: CASSLNSPQYNEQFF. DNA of the CDR3: TGCGCCAGCAGCTTGAATTCTCCTCAGTACAATGAGCAGTTCTTC.

This rearrangement joins TRBV9 to TRBJ1-2; a possible D gene is TRBD1 (6 bases). Trimming stripped 2 bases from V and 4 bases from J, with 12 bases between. This CDR3 is built from 14 residues. CDR1 and CDR2 from the germline V gene are SGDLS and YYNGEE. The CDR3 DNA is TGTGCCAGCAGCGTGGGGTCAGGGGCCTATGGCTACACCTTC. Its protein product is CASSVGSGAYGYTF.

The V and J genes are TRBV6-4 and TRBJ1-1; TRBD1 is a possible D gene (5 bases). Germline V gives CDR1 MRHNA, CDR2 SNTAGT. The CDR3 extends over 14 amino acids. V lost 6 bases, J lost 2 bases, and 13 bases lay in between. CDR3 residues: CASRESTENTEAFF. CDR3 nucleotide sequence: TGTGCCAGCAGGGAATCGACAGAAAACACTGAAGCTTTCTTT.

The V gene is TRBV5-6, the J gene TRBJ1-6; D is ambiguous. The V gene lost 5 bases and the J gene lost 13 bases, with 16 bases spanning the gap. The CDR3 has 13 amino acids. In germline, CDR1 is SGHDT, CDR2 YYEEEE. This chain's CDR3 is CASRPRTGGPLHF. For the CDR3, the DNA is TGTGCCAGCAGACCTCGGACGGGAGGGCCCCTCCACTTT.